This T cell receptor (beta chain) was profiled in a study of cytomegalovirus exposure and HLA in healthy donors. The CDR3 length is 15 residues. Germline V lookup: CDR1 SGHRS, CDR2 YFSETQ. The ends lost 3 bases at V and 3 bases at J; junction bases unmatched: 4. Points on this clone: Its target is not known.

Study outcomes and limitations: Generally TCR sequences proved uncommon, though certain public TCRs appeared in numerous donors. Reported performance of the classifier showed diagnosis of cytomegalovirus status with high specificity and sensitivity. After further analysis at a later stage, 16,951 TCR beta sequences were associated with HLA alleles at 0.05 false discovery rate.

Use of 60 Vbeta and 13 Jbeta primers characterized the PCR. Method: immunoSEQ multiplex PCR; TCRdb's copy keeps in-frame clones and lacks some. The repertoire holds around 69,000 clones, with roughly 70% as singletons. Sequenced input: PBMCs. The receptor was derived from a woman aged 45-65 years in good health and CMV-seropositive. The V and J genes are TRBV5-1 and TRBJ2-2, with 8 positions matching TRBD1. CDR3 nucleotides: TGCGCCAGCAGCTACGGACAGGGCGACACCGGGGAGCTGTTTTTT. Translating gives CASSYGQGDTGELFF.